Listed here is a single T cell receptor beta chain. Its cognate antigen is unknown. These data come from a study of OX40 agonist ivuxolimab in advanced cancers. Study results and limitations: Clonal expansion from baseline to week 6 occurred in both CD4+ and CD8+ T cells. The specificity for antigen of the expanded peripheral T cells was not determined. Compared with CD4+, CD8+ T cells on average had more expanded clones.

V was cut by 1 base and J by 6 bases, with 7 bases left in between. Germline-derived CDR1 and CDR2 are SGHTA and FQGNSA. This CDR3 has 13 amino acids. Patients were ineligible given autoimmune disease history or systemic immunosuppression. Clones were sequenced by immunoSEQ multiplex PCR, and TCRdb holds only the in-frame ones, with some missing. The table has around 18,000 clones, 87% seen once. The sequencing here drew on CD4+ or CD8+ T cells sorted from blood, taken in a trial of the OX40 agonist ivuxolimab. This receptor was obtained from an adult with an advanced solid tumor such as melanoma, head and neck, liver or kidney cancer. The chain couples TRBV7-2 to TRBJ2-1; D gene uncertain. The CDR3 nucleotides are TGTGCCAGCAGCTTAGTTGACCTCAATGAGCAGTTCTTC. It encodes CASSLVDLNEQFF.